This T cell receptor (beta chain) originates from a study of OX40 agonist ivuxolimab in advanced cancers. Whole-study findings and limits: Compared with others, partial responders at 0.1-3.0 mg/kg displayed clonal expansion among the lowest.

CDR3 length: 18 amino acids. The V gene's germline CDR1 is LGHNA and CDR2 YNFKEQ. The V gene lost 1 base and the J gene lost 5 bases, with 21 bases spanning the gap. In the case of this clone: What it binds is unknown.

Sequenced by immunoSEQ multiplex PCR; TCRdb stores in-frame clones only, minus some. The table lists 70,000 to 100,000 clones, approximately 80% of them singletons. The TCR originated in an adult with an advanced solid tumor such as melanoma, head and neck, liver or kidney cancer. This material consisted of CD4+ or CD8+ T cells sorted from blood, taken in a trial of the OX40 agonist ivuxolimab. The J gene is TRBJ1-5, the V gene TRBV4-2; perhaps TRBD1 as D (5 bases). The CDR3 reads CASSQGSWGTDGHQPQHF. Written as DNA, the CDR3 is TGTGCCAGCAGCCAAGGCTCGTGGGGCACCGACGGACATCAGCCCCAGCATTTT.